Described below is a single T cell receptor (beta chain) sequence and its context. What it recognizes is unknown. This record belongs to a study of regulatory T cells in long-lasting Graves disease. Investigators prepared the TCR beta libraries by applying iRepertoire HTBI primers and Arm-PCR of CDR3 regions. Authors' data handling: Overall, samples carried around 60 TRBV and 14 TRBJ segments. TCRdb called the multiplex PCR reads again in MiXCR, with one record for every CDR3 protein. The V and J calls, along with clone size, are taken from TCRdb and not from the paper's own processing. The sample records 400,000 or so distinct CDR3 sequences, about a quarter being singletons. Time point here: persistent/refractory GD, antithyroid drugs over 5 years with positive TRAb. Following extraction of RNA from PBMCs, that RNA was used to make the TCR library. The EDTA tubes were filled with about 10 milliliters of drawn peripheral blood.

CDR3 length: 14 amino acids. Trimming left V 6 bases short and J 7 bases short, with 20 bases between. Germline CDR1 is SGHDT and CDR2 is YYEEEE. Study-wide points: TCR diversity was lower in persistent Graves' patients (versus newly diagnosed ones).

This TCR came from a female donor with Graves disease. The material was peripheral blood mononuclear cells (PBMCs), obtained when the disease was refractory, from a patient treated with antithyroid drugs. The chain couples TRBV5-6 to TRBJ2-7; weak D call: TRBD1 (6 bases). The CDR3 region is CASTIGGSLWEQYF. The CDR3, as DNA: TGTGCCAGCACAATAGGGGGATCTCTTTGGGAGCAGTACTTC.